These 17 T cell receptor beta chains share one sample of origin, sequenced in a study of regulatory T cells in long-lasting Graves disease. Through Arm-PCR of CDR3 regions and iRepertoire HTBI primers, TCR beta libraries were built. MiXCR, run by TCRdb on the multiplex PCR reads, gives a single entry per CDR3 protein. The profile shows 400,000 to 500,000 distinct CDR3 sequences, 15% to 20% of them singletons. Time point here: newly diagnosed GD, antithyroid drugs for less than 3 months. PBMCs were the source of the RNA used for TCR sequencing. This same sample was also taken into another study, of T cells in Graves' hyperthyroidism and ophthalmopathy.

Sequencing used peripheral blood mononuclear cells (PBMCs), obtained at new diagnosis, from a patient treated with antithyroid drugs. These receptor sequences come from a woman between 18 and 29 years old with Graves disease.

Notes on this clonotype: A read error may explain this, as a much larger clone is one base away. The chain uses TRBV6-6 and TRBJ2-1; 12 nucleotides agree with TRBD2. The germline gives CDR1 MNHNY, CDR2 SVGAGI (reference sequence). The CDR3 covers 19 residues. In nucleotides, the CDR3 is TGTGCCAACAGTTACTCGAGAGGGCAGACTAGCGGGAGAAACAATGAGCAGTTCTTC. The encoded protein is CANSYSRGQTSGRNNEQFF.

This clonotype occurred many times. This chain connects TRBV20-1 to TRBJ1-4; a weak D match, TRBD1 (6 bases). V was pared by 0 bases and J by 7 bases, with 15 bases between. Germline V gene data show CDR1 as DFQATT and CDR2 as SNEGSKA (reference sequence). The CDR3 length is 15 residues. CDR3 amino acids: CSARDGVKGGEKLFF. The CDR3 DNA reads as TGCAGTGCTAGAGATGGGGTGAAGGGGGGTGAAAAACTGTTTTTT.

There are a few counts of this clonotype. The chain is built from TRBV4-1 and TRBJ2-7, with 9 bases matching TRBD1. Germline V CDR1 and CDR2: MGHRA, YSYEKL. The ends lost 2 bases at V and 6 bases at J; junction bases unmatched: 5. The CDR3 is 14 amino acids. The CDR3 sequence is CASSQHPTGGEQYF. In DNA, the CDR3 is TGCGCCAGCAGCCAACACCCGACAGGGGGCGAGCAGTACTTC.

Only a few counts were recorded for this clonotype. This rearrangement joins TRBV7-2 to TRBJ1-3; D might be TRBD1 (5 bases). The CDR3 is 17 amino acids. V was trimmed by 3 bases and J by 3 bases, leaving 18 bases between them. Germline CDR1 SGHTA, CDR2 FQGNSA. CDR3 in DNA: TGTGCCAGCAGCTTCGCCCGGACGGGGGTGCTTGGAAACACCATATATTTT. This codes for CASSFARTGVLGNTIYF.

In this sample, this clonotype turned up many times. The V and J genes are TRBV28 and TRBJ2-7, with D unresolved. The length of the CDR3 is 13 residues. CDR1 and CDR2 from the germline V gene are MDHEN and SYDVKM. V lost 3 bases and J 2 bases, leaving 8 bases between the germline ends. The CDR3 sequence: CASSFALTYEQYF. CDR3 DNA: TGTGCCAGCAGTTTCGCTCTTACCTACGAGCAGTACTTC.

This clonotype has a handful of counts. This chain joins TRBV20-1 and TRBJ2-2; no clear D gene. This CDR3 region has 13 residues. Germline-derived CDR1 and CDR2 are DFQATT and SNEGSKA (reference sequence). Trimming pared 1 base from V and 4 bases from J, leaving 7 bases between. The CDR3 DNA follows: TGCAGTGCTAGAGCCCCCTTCACCGGGGAGCTGTTTTTT. It yields the protein CSARAPFTGELFF.

This clonotype was detected a few times. The chain combines TRBV4-1 with TRBJ2-1; 7 bases match TRBD2. CDR3 length: 17 amino acids. The V and J ends lost 1 base and 0 bases, in that order; junction bases with no gene match: 6. Germline CDR1 reads MGHRA; CDR2 reads YSYEKL. Written as DNA, the CDR3 is TGCGCCAGCAGCCAAGGGACTAGGAATGACTCCTACAATGAGCAGTTCTTC. It translates to CASSQGTRNDSYNEQFF.

A single count supports this clonotype. V gene TRBV7-9 combines with J gene TRBJ2-7; 9 bases are a match to TRBD1. Germline V CDR1 and CDR2: SEHNR, FQNEAQ (reference sequence). V shed 7 bases, J shed 2 bases, and the junction held 6 bases outside the gene matches. The CDR3 is 14 residues long. CDR3 loop: CASTVTGGPYEQYF. As DNA, the CDR3 is TGTGCCAGCACCGTAACAGGGGGCCCCTACGAGCAGTACTTC.

The CDR3 nucleotides are TGTGCCAGCAGCTTTGTCTCACCACATTCACCCCTCCACTTT. Translating gives CASSFVSPHSPLHF. The rearrangement uses TRBV7-9 and TRBJ1-6; D gene ambiguous. This CDR3 is built from 14 residues. Trimming cost V 3 bases and J 8 bases, with 11 bases left between them. CDR1 and CDR2 (germline): SEHNR, FQNEAQ (reference sequence).

In the case of this clonotype: Because the CDR3 is missing its conserved closing phenylalanine or tryptophan, this is likely a read error. The V call is TRBV11-2, the J call TRBJ2-3; D remains unclear. Germline V gene data show CDR1 as SGHAT and CDR2 as FQNNGV. This CDR3 is built from 13 residues. V lost 0 bases to trimming and J lost 6 bases, with 7 bases between them. The CDR3 nucleotides are TGTGCCAGCAGCTTAGATGTGGGGGATACGCAGTATTCT. Its translation is CASSLDVGDTQYS.

This clonotype showed up many times. V and J are TRBV2 and TRBJ2-1, with D uncertain. CDR1 and CDR2 (germline): SNHLY, FYNNEI. V lost 4 bases and J lost 8, with 12 bases in between. The CDR3 spans 13 residues. CDR3 sequence reads: CASSAPLLDEQFF. DNA for the CDR3: TGTGCCAGCAGTGCTCCCTTGTTGGATGAGCAGTTCTTC.

Regarding this clonotype: Since a much larger clone is just one base distant, this may be a read error. This rearrangement joins TRBV6-1 to TRBJ2-5, with D hard to call. TRBJ2-1 matches the DNA end more closely, so the J call is doubtful. Per the germline V gene, CDR1 is MNHNS and CDR2 is SASEGT. This CDR3 region has 15 residues. CDR3 bases: TGTGCCAGCAGTGAAACCCTAGTAGGCTCCTACGAGCAGTTCTTC. Translating gives CASSETLVGSYEQFF.

Many counts were recorded for this clonotype. This chain uses TRBV11-3 with TRBJ2-2, with TRBD2 identical over 7 bases. The V and J ends lost 7 bases and 4 bases, in that order; junction bases with no gene match: 9. Looked up from germline, CDR1 is SGHNT and CDR2 is YENEEA. The CDR3 loop spans 15 amino acids. The DNA for the CDR3 is TGTGCCAGCATCGGGGGAGGGTTGAGCACCGGGGAGCTGTTTTTT. Protein product: CASIGGGLSTGELFF.

This clonotype was observed many times. The CDR3 nucleotides are TGTGCCAGCAGCTTAGTCGGGAGCGGGAGGGCCGGAAAGTACAATGAGCAGTTCTTC. Residues: CASSLVGSGRAGKYNEQFF. This chain connects TRBV7-2 to TRBJ2-1, with 10 bases lining up with TRBD2. With V trimmed by 1 base and J by 4 bases, 13 bases remained unmatched. This CDR3 has 19 amino acids. Looked up from germline, CDR1 is SGHTA and CDR2 is FQGNSA.

This clonotype was recorded many times. The rearrangement links TRBV27 to TRBJ2-1; 11 positions agree with TRBD2. V dropped 7 bases and J dropped 5; count of bases not matched to a gene: 4. CDR1 and CDR2 (germline): MNHEY, SMNVEV (reference sequence). The CDR3 covers 14 residues. The CDR3: CASITSGSHNEQFF. The CDR3 bases are TGTGCCAGCATTACTAGCGGGAGCCACAATGAGCAGTTCTTC.

There are a few counts of this clonotype. The CDR3 protein is CASSESLPGMTEAFF. DNA of the CDR3: TGTGCCAGCAGTGAAAGTTTGCCAGGTATGACTGAAGCTTTCTTT. This sequence joins TRBV2 and TRBJ1-1; D is unresolved. This CDR3 region has 15 residues. V was clipped by 2 bases and J by 5 bases, with 15 bases between them. From germline, CDR1 is SNHLY and CDR2 FYNNEI.

This clonotype was seen a few times. V and J are TRBV27 and TRBJ2-3, with a tentative D call TRBD1 (6 bases). CDR3 size: 15 residues. Per the germline V gene, CDR1 is MNHEY and CDR2 is SMNVEV (reference sequence). V was cut by 7 bases and J by 2 bases, with 16 bases left in between. The CDR3 coding sequence is TGTGCCAGCACCCACCGGGACACCATCACAGATACGCAGTATTTT. Amino acids: CASTHRDTITDTQYF.